The 18 T cell receptor beta chains below come from one sample, sequenced in a study of OX40 agonist ivuxolimab in advanced cancers. Generated by immunoSEQ multiplex PCR, the TCRdb table keeps only in-frame clones and is missing some. The data show 46,000 or so clones, roughly three quarters seen once. Sequencing was performed on CD4+ or CD8+ T cells sorted from blood, taken in a trial of the OX40 agonist ivuxolimab. Receptor source: an adult with an advanced solid tumor such as melanoma, head and neck, liver or kidney cancer.

The rearrangement uses TRBV28 and TRBJ2-7; D gene ambiguous. V lost 3 bases to trimming and J lost 0 bases, with 21 bases between them. Germline V gene lookup returns CDR1 MDHEN and CDR2 SYDVKM. This CDR3 spans 18 amino acids. The CDR3: CASSFGGGSLKTSYEQYF. The CDR3 DNA sequence: TGTGCCAGCAGTTTTGGCGGTGGTTCACTAAAGACCTCCTACGAGCAGTACTTC.

This clone has only a few counts. V gene TRBV7-3 combines with J gene TRBJ1-1; D is perhaps TRBD1 (5 bases). V was pared by 6 bases and J by 9 bases, with 20 bases between. This CDR3 is 14 amino acids long. Germline V CDR1 and CDR2: SGHTA, FQGTGA. The CDR3 DNA reads as TGTGCCAGCAGTCAGGGAGGGCGCCGGACTCAAGCTTTCTTT. Amino acid sequence: CASSQGGRRTQAFF. Filled out from reference TRBV7-3 and TRBJ1-1, the complete variable domain reads GAGVSQTPSNKVTEKGKYVELRCDPISGHTALYWYRQSLGQGPEFLIYFQGTGAADDSGLPNDRFFAVRPEGSVSTLKIQRTERGDSAVYLCASSQGGRRTQAFFGQGTRLTVV.

V gene TRBV5-6 combines with J gene TRBJ1-3; TRBD1 agrees at 8 bases. The CDR3 sequence is 16 residues long. Germline CDR1 is SGHDT and CDR2 is YYEEEE. The J segment lost 2 bases and the V segment lost 4 bases, leaving 8 bases of the junction unmatched. In nucleotides, the CDR3 is TGTGCCAGCAGCGTGACAGGGGTTTTCGCTGGAAACACCATATATTTT. This encodes CASSVTGVFAGNTIYF.

A word on this clone: The germline gene is not matched at one end of the junction; a read error may be the cause. The chain uses TRBV6-1 and TRBJ2-7; 8 nucleotides match TRBD1. This CDR3 spans 16 amino acids. In germline, CDR1 is MNHNS, CDR2 SASEGT. The CDR3 reads CASSEAADRGPYEQHF. The CDR3 region has the DNA TGTGCCAGCAGTGAAGCGGCCGACAGGGGCCCCTACGAGCAGCACTTC.

V is TRBV28 and J is TRBJ1-2, with D possibly being TRBD1 (6 bases). V lost 2 bases to trimming and J lost 4 bases, with 11 bases between them. CDR3 length: 14 amino acids. CDR1 is MDHEN, CDR2 SYDVKM, per germline. CDR3 nucleotide sequence: TGTGCCAGCAGTTTAAGGGGGGCCTTCTATGGCTACACCTTC. Residues: CASSLRGAFYGYTF.

This clone was observed once. The rearrangement links TRBV5-1 to TRBJ2-2; 7 positions agree with TRBD1. Germline V gives CDR1 SGHRS, CDR2 YFSETQ. The ends lost 7 bases at V and 6 bases at J; junction bases unmatched: 9. This CDR3 has 14 amino acids. CDR3 DNA: TGCGCCAGCCGGGCAGGGGGTTATCCCGGGGAGCTGTTTTTT. The encoded protein is CASRAGGYPGELFF. Full variable domain (rest looked up from reference TRBV5-1 and TRBJ2-2): KAGVTQTPRYLIKTRGQQVTLSCSPISGHRSVSWYQQTPGQGLQFLFEYFSETQRNKGNFPGRFSGRQFSNSRSEMNVSTLELGDSALYLCASRAGGYPGELFFGEGSRLTVL.

This chain connects TRBV5-1 to TRBJ1-2; D is possibly TRBD1 (6 bases). V shed 0 bases and J shed 2 bases, with 11 bases lying between them. Germline V gene data show CDR1 as SGHRS and CDR2 as YFSETQ. The CDR3 length is 15 residues. Here the CDR3 reads CASSLAGQVNYGYTF. The CDR3 region has the DNA TGCGCCAGCAGCTTGGCGGGACAAGTAAACTATGGCTACACCTTC.

The rearrangement joins TRBV5-6 to TRBJ2-7; D is possibly TRBD2 (5 bases). In germline, CDR1 is SGHDT, CDR2 YYEEEE. V was shortened by 0 bases and J by 0 bases, with 10 bases between the two germline ends. This CDR3 is built from 15 residues. The DNA of the CDR3 is TGTGCCAGCAGCTTGGATGGCGGGTTCTCCTACGAGCAGTACTTC. Encoded protein: CASSLDGGFSYEQYF.

The rearrangement uses TRBV7-9 and TRBJ1-1; D remains unclear. Trimming took 1 base from V and 2 from J, leaving 2 bases between them. CDR3 size: 12 residues. CDR1 and CDR2 from the germline V gene are SEHNR and FQNEAQ (reference sequence). CDR3 DNA sequence: TGTGCCAGCAGCTTAGTCAACACTGAAGCTTTCTTT. Its protein product is CASSLVNTEAFF.

The chain is built from TRBV19 and TRBJ2-7, with D tentatively TRBD1 or TRBD2 (5 bases each). Trimming took off 5 bases at V and 7 bases at J, with 15 bases between the two ends. The CDR3 contains 13 residues. Germline V CDR1 and CDR2: LNHDA, SQIVND (reference sequence). For the CDR3, the DNA is TGTGCCAGTAGTCCTATGGGGGTGGGGGAGCAGTACTTC. Amino acids: CASSPMGVGEQYF.

The V and J genes are TRBV28 and TRBJ2-6, with D tentatively TRBD2 (6 bases). V was cut by 4 bases and J by 0 bases, with 16 bases left in between. This CDR3 is 18 amino acids long. Germline CDR1 MDHEN, CDR2 SYDVKM. CDR3 sequence: CASSSPGTPSSGANVLTF. Written as DNA, the CDR3 is TGTGCCAGCAGTTCACCCGGGACTCCTTCCTCTGGGGCCAACGTCCTGACTTTC.

This chain links TRBV6-5 with TRBJ2-5, with 7 nucleotides matching TRBD2. Germline CDR1 is MNHEY and CDR2 is SVGAGI. The V gene end was trimmed by 6 bases and the J gene end by 5 bases; junction bases not matched to a gene: 12. The CDR3 has 15 amino acids. CDR3 sequence (DNA): TGTGCCAGCAGCAAAAACAGGCAGGGAGGGGAGACCCAGTACTTC. Protein: CASSKNRQGGETQYF.

As to this clone: A read error may produce the germline difference seen at one junction end. In DNA, the CDR3 is TGTGCCAGCAGCTTGGACTTTTCGGGACCTAGGAACTTC. This codes for CASSLDFSGPRNF. This chain connects TRBV5-6 to TRBJ2-5, with D perhaps given as TRBD1 or TRBD2 (5 bases each). The CDR3 totals 13 residues. CDR1 and CDR2 from the germline V gene are SGHDT and YYEEEE.

The V gene is TRBV9, the J gene TRBJ2-7, with unresolved D. Trimming shortened V by 0 bases and J by 5 bases, and 15 bases separated the two germline ends. The CDR3 loop spans 15 amino acids. CDR1 and CDR2 from the germline V gene are SGDLS and YYNGEE. CDR3 sequence (DNA): TGTGCCAGCAGCGTAGTTGCGGAGTCTCGTAACGAGCAGTACTTC. Its protein is CASSVVAESRNEQYF.

This sequence joins TRBV9 and TRBJ2-2, with a tentative D call TRBD2 (5 bases). The CDR3 contains 16 residues. V lost 2 bases to trimming and J lost 7 bases, with 18 bases between them. Germline V gene lookup returns CDR1 SGDLS and CDR2 YYNGEE. CDR3 sequence reads: CASSVEGTFQFGELFF. Here the CDR3 DNA reads TGTGCCAGCAGCGTTGAGGGCACATTTCAGTTCGGGGAGCTGTTTTTT.

The V and J genes are TRBV4-1 and TRBJ2-1; D possibly matches TRBD1 or TRBD2 (5 bases each). CDR1 MGHRA and CDR2 YSYEKL come from the germline V gene. The CDR3 runs to 18 residues. Trimming shortened V by 3 bases and J by 4 bases, and 22 bases separated the two germline ends. CDR3 sequence reads: CASSHSFRELHRYNEQFF. DNA of the CDR3: TGCGCCAGCAGCCATTCTTTCAGGGAGCTACATCGGTACAATGAGCAGTTCTTC.

This chain connects TRBV5-4 to TRBJ1-1; 7 positions agree with TRBD1. Trimming cost V 3 bases and J 10 bases; bases outside gene matches: 12. CDR3 length equals 14 residues. Germline V gene data show CDR1 as SGHNT and CDR2 as YYREEE (reference sequence). The CDR3 loop reads CASSSEYRGVGAFF. CDR3 coding DNA: TGTGCCAGCAGCTCGGAGTACAGGGGAGTAGGAGCTTTCTTT. Looking up the rest from reference TRBV5-4 and TRBJ1-1 gives the full variable domain: ETGVTQSPTHLIKTRGQQVTLRCSSQSGHNTVSWYQQALGQGPQFIFQYYREEENGRGNFPPRFSGLQFPNYSSELNVNALELDDSALYLCASSSEYRGVGAFFGQGTRLTVV.

J is TRBJ1-2 and V is TRBV6-6, with 8 nucleotides matching TRBD1. CDR1 and CDR2 from the germline V gene are MNHNY and SVGAGI (reference sequence). After removal of 4 bases from V and 8 bases from J, the junction contained 6 bases not matched to a gene. This CDR3 contains 13 residues. The CDR3 sequence: CASSSRTGNGYTF. CDR3 in DNA: TGTGCCAGCAGTTCACGGACAGGGAACGGCTACACCTTC.